These 28 T cell receptor beta chains came from one sample sequenced in a study of T-cell reconstitution after alpha-beta-depleted transplantation in children. Unique molecular identifiers tagged the TCRbeta library. TCRdb re-called the PCR reads with MiXCR, one entry per CDR3 protein. This table has around 580,000 distinct CDR3 sequences, 23% appearing once. The sample was PBMCs, mostly from graft donor cells, taken 360 days after TCRalphabeta/CD19-depleted stem cell transplant. Source of these receptors: a boy in the first two years of life who had a stem cell transplant for acute myeloid leukemia, so the T cells may come from the graft donor.

This clonotype has ten or more counts. The chain combines TRBV20-1 with TRBJ2-1, with TRBD2 matching 7 bases. This CDR3 spans 15 amino acids. Losses at the gene ends were 3 bases for V and 2 bases for J; bases not matched to a gene: 7. CDR1 is DFQATT and CDR2 is SNEGSKA in the germline V gene (reference sequence). CDR3 region: CSASTGGNPYNEQFF. As DNA, the CDR3 is TGCAGTGCTAGTACGGGGGGAAATCCCTACAATGAGCAGTTCTTC.

The rearrangement uses TRBV7-9 and TRBJ2-7; D unresolved. V lost 1 base and J 0 bases, leaving 13 bases between the germline ends. This CDR3 is 16 amino acids long. Germline V lookup: CDR1 SEHNR, CDR2 FQNEAQ (reference sequence). CDR3 sequence: CASSLEYGTSSYEQYF. The CDR3 DNA is TGTGCCAGCAGCTTAGAATACGGCACGAGCTCCTACGAGCAGTACTTC.

This chain uses TRBV7-3 with TRBJ2-1, with D perhaps being TRBD1 or TRBD2 (5 bases each). The germline V and J ends were trimmed by 6 bases and 8 bases, with 17 bases remaining between them. This CDR3 region has 14 residues. The germline CDR1 and CDR2 sequences are SGHTA and FQGTGA. The CDR3 DNA sequence: TGTGCCAGCAGGCTGGCAGGGTTGGGGGATGAGCAGTTCTTC. This sequence encodes CASRLAGLGDEQFF. The variable domain in full, with the rest retrieved from reference TRBV7-3 and TRBJ2-1, is GAGVSQTPSNKVTEKGKYVELRCDPISGHTALYWYRQSLGQGPEFLIYFQGTGAADDSGLPNDRFFAVRPEGSVSTLKIQRTERGDSAVYLCASRLAGLGDEQFFGPGTRLTVL.

This clonotype was recorded a few times. Being one base from a much bigger clone, this may be a read error. This chain uses TRBV12-3 or TRBV12-4 with TRBJ2-1; D gene uncertain. The CDR3 is made up of 10 amino acids. The V gene lost 2 bases and the J gene lost 9 bases, with 2 bases spanning the gap. CDR3 nucleotide sequence: TGTGCCAGCAGTTTAACTGAGCAGTTCTTC. It encodes CASSLTEQFF.

V usage is TRBV5-4 and J usage is TRBJ2-1; the match to TRBD2 covers 15 bases. J lost 3 bases, V lost 4 bases, and 5 bases had no gene match. The CDR3 has 17 amino acids. Looked up from germline, CDR1 is SGHNT and CDR2 is YYREEE (reference sequence). CDR3 sequence: CASSRGTSGGIYNEQFF. As DNA, the CDR3 is TGTGCCAGCAGCCGCGGGACTAGCGGGGGGATCTACAATGAGCAGTTCTTC.

The genes are TRBV12-3 or TRBV12-4 and TRBJ2-1; 7 bases map to TRBD1. The CDR3 totals 16 residues. V lost 7 bases and J lost 5; bases outside the gene matches: 14. CDR3 DNA: TGTGCCAGCACCCGTCGACAGGGAGCCACCCACAATGAGCAGTTCTTC. This sequence encodes CASTRRQGATHNEQFF.

V gene TRBV4-1 combines with J gene TRBJ2-5; 7 bases line up with TRBD1. Germline V CDR1 and CDR2: MGHRA, YSYEKL. V was pared by 7 bases and J by 2 bases, with 13 bases of the junction left unmatched. The CDR3 is 16 amino acids. The CDR3 coding sequence is TGCGCCAGCAATGGGGCGCGACAGGGAGTTCAAGAGACCCAGTACTTC. It codes for CASNGARQGVQETQYF.

This clonotype was picked up a small number of times. The chain carries TRBV20-1 and TRBJ1-2, with D maybe TRBD1 (5 bases). This CDR3 region has 13 residues. Germline loops: CDR1 DFQATT, CDR2 SNEGSKA (reference sequence). V was pared by 6 bases and J by 4 bases, with 15 bases between. CDR3 DNA sequence: TGCAGTGCCCGGCCGGGGGGGTCCTATGGCTACACCTTC. It codes for CSARPGGSYGYTF.

A few counts support this clonotype. The rearrangement joins TRBV6-5 to TRBJ2-7; D tentatively fits TRBD1 or TRBD2 (5 bases each). V was trimmed by 2 bases and J by 11 bases, leaving 13 bases between them. The CDR3 spans 12 residues. Germline V gene lookup returns CDR1 MNHEY and CDR2 SVGAGI. This CDR3 is CASSYEGIKEYF. CDR3 coding DNA: TGTGCCAGCAGTTACGAGGGGATAAAAGAGTACTTC.

This clonotype appeared a few times. DNA for the CDR3: TGTGCCACCAGCAGAGATAGGACCGAGCAGTACTTC. Translation: CATSRDRTEQYF. The chain has TRBV15 and TRBJ2-7; D is undetermined. The V gene lost 0 bases and the J gene lost 6 bases, with 6 bases spanning the gap. Germline V CDR1 and CDR2: LNHNV, YYDKDF (reference sequence). The CDR3 is 12 amino acids.

This clonotype was found many times. The chain has TRBV12-3 or TRBV12-4 and TRBJ2-5; TRBD2 matches at 7 bases. After removal of 8 bases from V and 5 bases from J, the junction contained 11 bases not matched to a gene. The CDR3 has 14 residues. CDR3 amino acids: CASGRSGGRETQYF. The CDR3 DNA reads as TGTGCCAGCGGCCGATCGGGAGGAAGGGAGACCCAGTACTTC.

This chain joins TRBV7-9 and TRBJ2-7; 9 nucleotides line up with TRBD2. The CDR3 is 15 amino acids. CDR1 and CDR2 (germline): SEHNR, FQNEAQ (reference sequence). With 7 bases clipped from V and 3 bases from J, the junction kept 10 bases outside the gene matches. DNA of the CDR3: TGTGCCAGCACCACCGTAGCGGGGGCCTTCTACGAGCAGTACTTC. It is translated as CASTTVAGAFYEQYF.

The V call is TRBV10-2, the J call TRBJ2-4; the D gene is possibly TRBD2 (6 bases). Germline lookup yields CDR1 WSHSY and CDR2 SAAADI. The CDR3 loop spans 15 amino acids. V was trimmed by 3 bases and J by 6 bases, leaving 15 bases between them. In nucleotides, the CDR3 is TGCGCCAGCAGTGATCCGGTGGAGGGAGGAAACATTCAGTACTTC. Translated, it gives CASSDPVEGGNIQYF.

V and J are TRBV5-1 and TRBJ1-4; the D is unclear. In germline, CDR1 is SGHRS, CDR2 YFSETQ. The germline V and J ends were trimmed by 4 bases and 3 bases, with 13 bases remaining between them. The CDR3 totals 15 residues. In DNA form, the CDR3 reads TGCGCCAGCAGCCGTATGACACCGTCTAATGAAAAACTGTTTTTT. Protein: CASSRMTPSNEKLFF.

The CDR3 nucleotides are TGTGCCAGCAGCAAAGGGGCTCCCCCCGGAGCAGAGACCCAGTACTTC. Protein: CASSKGAPPGAETQYF. The rearrangement joins TRBV21-1 to TRBJ2-5; the table's D call of TRBD1 was not tested on the DNA. TRBV21-1 is termed a pseudogene. This CDR3 region has 16 residues.

This clonotype was seen ten or more times. V usage is TRBV7-2 and J usage is TRBJ2-5; D might be TRBD1 (6 bases). Germline V lookup: CDR1 SGHTA, CDR2 FQGNSA. The CDR3 has 16 residues. V lost 0 bases to trimming and J lost 6 bases, with 17 bases between them. This CDR3 is CASSLARDTGWKTQYF. CDR3 bases: TGTGCCAGCAGCTTAGCGAGGGATACAGGGTGGAAGACCCAGTACTTC.

This clonotype was seen a handful of times. The gene calls are TRBV20-1 and TRBJ2-2, with D possibly TRBD2 on 5 matching bases. Between the trimmed V and J ends, which lost 4 bases and 3 bases, there was a span of 9 bases. The germline V gene has CDR1 DFQATT and CDR2 SNEGSKA (reference sequence). The CDR3 totals 13 residues. The CDR3 DNA follows: TGCAGTGCTACCCGAGCGGACACCGGGGAGCTGTTTTTT. It translates to CSATRADTGELFF.

The table lists this clonotype with a few counts. The rearrangement joins TRBV6-1 to TRBJ1-1; D gene ambiguous. CDR3 length equals 17 residues. From germline, CDR1 is MNHNS and CDR2 SASEGT. Trimming took off 6 bases at V and 3 bases at J, with 23 bases between the two ends. In DNA, the CDR3 is TGTGCCAGCAGCGCTTTCCTTCGGGCCTTTAGTGACACTGAAGCTTTCTTT. This encodes CASSAFLRAFSDTEAFF.

The genes are TRBV7-2 and TRBJ2-3; maybe TRBD1 (6 bases). The CDR3 is made up of 13 amino acids. V lost 9 bases to trimming and J lost 4 bases, with 14 bases between them. Germline V lookup: CDR1 SGHTA, CDR2 FQGNSA. CDR3 sequence (DNA): TGTGCCAGTGGGGACACTACGCCAGATACGCAGTATTTT. This codes for CASGDTTPDTQYF.

This rearrangement joins TRBV7-6 to TRBJ2-2; the match to TRBD2 covers 7 bases. Germline CDR1 reads SGHVS; CDR2 reads FNYEAQ. With V trimmed by 5 bases and J by 0 bases, 3 bases remained unmatched. The CDR3 is made up of 15 amino acids. The CDR3 nucleotides read TGTGCCAGCAGCCGAGGACTAGCGAACACCGGGGAGCTGTTTTTT. This codes for CASSRGLANTGELFF.

The sample holds a few counts of this clonotype. The rearrangement links TRBV15 to TRBJ2-3; D is perhaps TRBD2 (5 bases). Deletions cut 5 bases from V and 3 bases from J, with 12 bases between. This CDR3 region has 14 residues. CDR1 is LNHNV, CDR2 YYDKDF, per germline (reference sequence). CDR3 region: CATSWVWETDTQYF. CDR3 bases: TGTGCCACCAGCTGGGTCTGGGAGACAGATACGCAGTATTTT.

This clonotype was found a few times. The rearrangement links TRBV25-1 to TRBJ1-1; 9 bases agree with TRBD1. This CDR3 spans 13 amino acids. CDR1 MGHDK and CDR2 SYGVNS come from the germline V gene. J lost 5 bases, V lost 10 bases, and 8 bases had no gene match. The CDR3 sequence: CATQRQGGTEAFF. The CDR3 nucleotides read TGTGCCACCCAAAGACAGGGGGGAACTGAAGCTTTCTTT.

Many counts were recorded for this clonotype. The genes are TRBV6-1 and TRBJ2-2; TRBD2 is a possible D gene (5 bases). The CDR3 totals 14 residues. V shed 7 bases and J shed 3 bases, with 12 bases lying between them. The germline V gene encodes CDR1 MNHNS and CDR2 SASEGT. The CDR3 loop reads CASKVQRDTGELFF. CDR3 coding DNA: TGTGCCAGCAAGGTCCAGAGGGACACCGGGGAGCTGTTTTTT.

This clonotype was seen only a few times. The CDR3 region has the DNA TGTGCCACCAGCAGAGATCGGCTAGGCGGTAATTCACCCCTCCACTTT. Translated: CATSRDRLGGNSPLHF. This rearrangement joins TRBV15 to TRBJ1-6; D gene ambiguous. The germline V gene encodes CDR1 LNHNV and CDR2 YYDKDF (reference sequence). The CDR3 is 16 amino acids. V was shortened by 0 bases and J by 6 bases, with 12 bases between the two germline ends.

The J gene is TRBJ1-1, the V gene TRBV27; 8 nucleotides agree with TRBD1. The CDR3 has 15 residues. J was trimmed by 2 bases and V by 1 base; bases with no gene match: 3. The germline V gene has CDR1 MNHEY and CDR2 SMNVEV (reference sequence). The CDR3 nucleotides are TGTGCCAGCAGTTTATGGACAGGGACTAACACTGAAGCTTTCTTT. Protein sequence: CASSLWTGTNTEAFF.

The table lists this clonotype with many counts. This sequence joins TRBV15 and TRBJ2-2, with no clear D. CDR1 is LNHNV and CDR2 is YYDKDF in the germline V gene (reference sequence). This CDR3 spans 12 amino acids. The ends were cut back, 1 base at V and 5 bases at J, with 2 bases in the middle. The CDR3 DNA sequence: TGTGCCACCAGCAGAGGAACCGGGGAGCTGTTTTTT. This translates into CATSRGTGELFF.

This chain connects TRBV7-2 to TRBJ2-3, with 7 bases aligning to TRBD2. After removal of 1 base from V and 2 bases from J, the junction contained 9 bases not matched to a gene. Germline V gene data show CDR1 as SGHTA and CDR2 as FQGNSA. The CDR3 spans 17 residues. In DNA form, the CDR3 reads TGTGCCAGCAGCTTAGTGGGAGGACTAGATATCACAGATACGCAGTATTTT. The encoded protein is CASSLVGGLDITDTQYF.

The V call is TRBV7-2, the J call TRBJ2-5, with a possible D match to TRBD1 (6 bases). Per the germline V gene, CDR1 is SGHTA and CDR2 is FQGNSA. Trimming removed 5 bases at V and 3 bases at J, with 16 bases between. This CDR3 is built from 15 residues. DNA for the CDR3: TGTGCCAGCAGCCCCGACAGGTTTCATGAAGAGACCCAGTACTTC. Its protein is CASSPDRFHEETQYF.